What follows are 25 T cell receptor beta chains derived from one specimen sequenced in a study of vaccination and CD4 T cells after COVID-19. Cultured CD4+ T-cell DNA underwent Oncomine TCR Beta short-read sequencing. TCRdb fed the PCR reads into MiXCR, producing one record per CDR3 protein. The sample has approximately 11,000 distinct CDR3 sequences; around three quarters are singletons. Sample treatment: roughly ten-day PBMC culture with coronavirus spike peptide pools or control peptides (ViraFEST assay). No cognate antigen is known for these TCRs. Sequenced material: CD4+ T cells from blood, cultured in vitro. The source is a human donor who had recovered from COVID-19.

The chain is built from TRBV20-1 and TRBJ1-5; D not resolved. Between the trimmed V and J ends, which lost 5 bases and 3 bases, there was a span of 8 bases. Germline V CDR1 and CDR2: DFQATT, SNEGSKA (reference sequence). The CDR3 is made up of 12 amino acids. Here the CDR3 reads CSAVTDNQPQHF. The CDR3, as DNA: TGCAGTGCTGTGACTGACAATCAGCCCCAGCATTTT.

V and J are TRBV6-1 and TRBJ1-1; D unresolved. Trimming took 4 bases from V and 4 from J, leaving 13 bases between them. The CDR3 has 14 amino acids. Germline-derived CDR1 and CDR2 are MNHNS and SASEGT. Here the CDR3 reads CASSAGRGVTEAFF. The CDR3, as DNA: TGTGCCAGCAGTGCGGGTCGAGGTGTCACTGAAGCTTTCTTT.

The chain couples TRBV6-1 to TRBJ1-2; the match to TRBD1 covers 10 bases. The V gene's germline CDR1 is MNHNS and CDR2 SASEGT. The CDR3 is made up of 13 amino acids. V shed 6 bases, J shed 9 bases, and the junction held 7 bases outside the gene matches. In DNA form, the CDR3 reads TGTGCCAGCAGGCTTGGACAGGGGGGTAGCTACACCTTC. Translated, it gives CASRLGQGGSYTF.

This clonotype was counted a few times. This chain joins TRBV19 and TRBJ1-6; possible D gene TRBD1, 5 bases. Trimming shortened V by 5 bases and J by 8 bases, and 16 bases separated the two germline ends. Germline lookup yields CDR1 LNHDA and CDR2 SQIVND (reference sequence). This CDR3 spans 15 amino acids. CDR3 sequence (DNA): TGTGCCAGTAGTGCCTCGGGACTGAAGTATTCACCCCTCCACTTT. It specifies CASSASGLKYSPLHF.

The J gene is TRBJ2-5, the V gene TRBV20-1, with 11 bases that match TRBD2. This CDR3 comprises 16 residues. From germline, CDR1 is DFQATT and CDR2 SNEGSKA (reference sequence). V lost 2 bases to trimming and J lost 3 bases; unmatched junction nucleotides: 8. CDR3 nucleotides: TGCAGTGCTAGACTCCCGACTAGCGGGAAAAAAGAGACCCAGTACTTC. Translation: CSARLPTSGKKETQYF.

This sequence joins TRBV20-1 and TRBJ2-5, with TRBD2 matching over 8 bases. The germline V gene encodes CDR1 DFQATT and CDR2 SNEGSKA (reference sequence). J lost 2 bases, V lost 7 bases, and 12 bases had no gene match. The CDR3 loop spans 15 amino acids. This CDR3 reads CSGVDGGRPQETQYF. CDR3 bases: TGCAGTGGGGTTGATGGCGGGAGGCCTCAAGAGACCCAGTACTTC.

The genes are TRBV2 and TRBJ1-1, with D hard to call. Trimming took off 1 base at V and 1 base at J, with 13 bases between the two ends. CDR1 is SNHLY, CDR2 FYNNEI, per germline. There are 16 residues in the CDR3. CDR3 in DNA: TGTGCCAGCAGTGAAGGGTACAGACACCGGAACACTGAAGCTTTCTTT. It encodes CASSEGYRHRNTEAFF. Based on the CDR3 plus reference TRBV2 and TRBJ1-1, the full variable domain is EPEVTQTPSHQVTQMGQEVILRCVPISNHLYFYWYRQILGQKVEFLVSFYNNEISEKSEIFDDQFSVERPDGSNFTLKIRSTKLEDSAMYFCASSEGYRHRNTEAFFGQGTRLTVV.

This clonotype has a single count. The rearrangement uses TRBV20-1 and TRBJ1-1; D uncertain. V lost 6 bases, J lost 0 bases, and 17 bases lay in between. The CDR3 totals 15 residues. In germline, CDR1 is DFQATT, CDR2 SNEGSKA (reference sequence). CDR3 residues: CSAPGRLRMNTEAFF. The CDR3 nucleotides are TGCAGTGCCCCCGGACGGTTAAGAATGAACACTGAAGCTTTCTTT.

This sequence joins TRBV20-1 and TRBJ1-6; TRBD1 aligns across 10 bases. The length of the CDR3 is 15 residues. V was pared by 2 bases and J by 7 bases, with 5 bases of the junction left unmatched. Germline lookup yields CDR1 DFQATT and CDR2 SNEGSKA (reference sequence). The DNA for the CDR3 is TGCAGTGCTAGAATTAGGGGACAGGGGAATTCACCCCTCCACTTT. Its translation is CSARIRGQGNSPLHF.

This clonotype qualifies as medium-sized. V and J are TRBV6-1 and TRBJ2-2; 7 bases map to TRBD2. V trimming: 9 bases; J trimming: 4 bases; junction bases outside the gene matches: 11. CDR1 is MNHNS and CDR2 is SASEGT in the germline V gene. The CDR3 is 15 residues long. This CDR3 is CASREGGRATGELFF. CDR3 coding DNA: TGTGCCAGTAGAGAGGGAGGGAGGGCCACCGGGGAGCTGTTTTTT.

This chain joins TRBV6-2 or TRBV6-3 and TRBJ1-1, with 12 bases lining up with TRBD1. The ends lost 0 bases at V and 5 bases at J; junction bases unmatched: 10. The CDR3 consists of 18 residues. Germline CDR1 and CDR2: MNHEY and SVGEGT. CDR3 region: CASSYSIRDRGLGTEAFF. The CDR3, as DNA: TGTGCCAGCAGTTACTCGATCCGGGACAGGGGGCTGGGGACTGAAGCTTTCTTT.

The chain employs TRBV7-9 and TRBJ1-2; tentative D call: TRBD1 (6 bases). The CDR3 covers 16 residues. Germline CDR1 and CDR2: SEHNR and FQNEAQ (reference sequence). Trimming removed 5 bases from V and 10 bases from J, with 26 bases in between. CDR3 in DNA: TGTGCCAGCAGCCCCGGGGGGGCAGGGGTTTTATCGTCCTACACCTTC. Translating gives CASSPGGAGVLSSYTF.

The V call is TRBV6-1, the J call TRBJ1-5, with a possible D match to TRBD1 (5 bases). Trimming removed 6 bases at V and 1 base at J, with 13 bases between. Germline CDR1 is MNHNS and CDR2 is SASEGT. The CDR3 is 15 amino acids. In nucleotides, the CDR3 is TGTGCCAGCAGCCCCGGGGCCTGGAGCAATCAGCCCCAGCATTTT. It encodes CASSPGAWSNQPQHF.

This clonotype was recorded a few times. The J gene is TRBJ1-5, the V gene TRBV15; D is uncertain. CDR3 length equals 15 residues. V gave up 1 base and J gave up 1 base, with 8 bases separating them. CDR1 and CDR2 (germline): LNHNV, YYDKDF (reference sequence). CDR3 sequence (DNA): TGTGCCACCAGCAGAGTACGGTGGAGCAATCAGCCCCAGCATTTT. It yields the protein CATSRVRWSNQPQHF.

The chain recombines TRBV28 with TRBJ1-2; tentative D call: TRBD1 (6 bases). CDR3 length: 14 residues. CDR1 MDHEN and CDR2 SYDVKM come from the germline V gene. V gave up 5 bases and J gave up 2 bases, with 12 bases separating them. In DNA form, the CDR3 reads TGTGCCAGCAGTCCCCGGACAGTGAACTATGGCTACACCTTC. Its translation: CASSPRTVNYGYTF.

In this sample, this clonotype turned up once. The gene calls are TRBV11-2 and TRBJ2-5, with 7 bases that match TRBD1. Germline CDR1 reads SGHAT; CDR2 reads FQNNGV. The CDR3 totals 14 residues. V shed 6 bases and J 5 bases; nucleotides not matched to a gene: 9. CDR3 sequence (DNA): TGTGCCAGCAGGCGGATAGGGGGCGGGGAGACCCAGTACTTC. Encoded protein: CASRRIGGGETQYF.

V gene TRBV7-2 combines with J gene TRBJ2-7, with 11 bases that match TRBD2. Looked up from germline, CDR1 is SGHTA and CDR2 is FQGNSA. The CDR3 covers 15 residues. V shed 5 bases, J shed 4 bases, and the junction held 7 bases outside the gene matches. DNA for the CDR3: TGTGCCAGCAGCCAAACTAGCGGGAGTCAATACGAGCAGTACTTC. Translated: CASSQTSGSQYEQYF. Drawing the rest from reference TRBV7-2 and TRBJ2-7, the complete variable domain is GAGVSQSPSNKVTEKGKDVELRCDPISGHTALYWYRQSLGQGLEFLIYFQGNSAPDKSGLPSDRFSAERTGGSVSTLTIQRTQQEDSAVYLCASSQTSGSQYEQYFGPGTRLTVT.

Note on this clonotype: It is unclear where the CDR3 begins or ends on the DNA, so no DNA is shown, and the CDR3 is as TCRdb lists it. The chain employs TRBV6-1 and TRBJ1-2; the table gives TRBD1 as D, unverified against the DNA. Termini included, the CDR3 measures 18 amino acids. The germline gives CDR1 MNHNS, CDR2 SASEGT. This chain's CDR3 is CASSTSYRTGGHYRGYTF.

V is TRBV20-1 and J is TRBJ2-3, with 8 bases lining up with TRBD2. The CDR3 contains 14 residues. Trimming at V came to 4 bases and at J to 4 bases, leaving 7 bases not matched to a gene. Germline V gene lookup returns CDR1 DFQATT and CDR2 SNEGSKA (reference sequence). CDR3 DNA sequence: TGCAGTGCTACGACTGGGCGGGAGGCAGATACGCAGTATTTT. Translating gives CSATTGREADTQYF.

This chain links TRBV7-2 with TRBJ2-7; D perhaps matches TRBD2 (6 bases). The V end was cut by 1 base, the J end by 0 bases, with 10 bases between. The CDR3 runs to 15 residues. The V gene's germline CDR1 is SGHTA and CDR2 FQGNSA. This CDR3 reads CASSLVAGSSYEQYF. Here the CDR3 DNA reads TGTGCCAGCAGCTTAGTGGCGGGGTCCTCCTACGAGCAGTACTTC.

Written as DNA, the CDR3 is TGTGCCAGCACAGGGGGCGAGATGTCGAGCACAGATACGCAGTATTTT. As protein: CASTGGEMSSTDTQYF. The chain has TRBV6-2 or TRBV6-3 and TRBJ2-3, with 8 nucleotides matching TRBD1. The trim removed 7 bases at V and 0 bases at J, leaving 9 bases unmatched. Germline CDR1 and CDR2: MNHEY and SVGEGT. This CDR3 region has 16 residues.

V usage is TRBV29-1 and J usage is TRBJ2-3; D is unclear. Trimming pared 5 bases from V and 4 bases from J, leaving 10 bases between. The CDR3 consists of 12 residues. Germline-derived CDR1 and CDR2 are SQVTM and ANQGSEA. CDR3 sequence: CSVTPGPDTQYF. The CDR3, as DNA: TGCAGCGTTACACCTGGCCCAGATACGCAGTATTTT.

This chain uses TRBV20-1 with TRBJ2-7, with a possible D match to TRBD2 (6 bases). Germline V gene sequence: CDR1 DFQATT, CDR2 SNEGSKA (reference sequence). This CDR3 has 12 residues. V was clipped by 5 bases and J by 2 bases, with 10 bases between them. Here the CDR3 reads CSAPSGPYEQYF. CDR3 DNA sequence: TGCAGTGCTCCGAGCGGGCCCTACGAGCAGTACTTC.

The chain employs TRBV6-5 and TRBJ2-3; D might be TRBD2 (6 bases). The V end was cut by 0 bases, the J end by 5 bases, with 12 bases between. There are 15 residues in the CDR3. Germline V gene sequence: CDR1 MNHEY, CDR2 SVGAGI. CDR3 residues: CASSYSGGPEDTQYF. The CDR3 DNA reads as TGTGCCAGCAGTTACTCGGGAGGACCTGAAGATACGCAGTATTTT.

The V and J genes are TRBV11-3 and TRBJ2-1, with D perhaps given as TRBD1 or TRBD2 (5 bases each). Trimming took 4 bases from V and 13 from J, leaving 14 bases between them. The CDR3 sequence is 12 residues long. The germline V gene encodes CDR1 SGHNT and CDR2 YENEEA. CDR3 sequence: CASSSTGTLQFF. Here the CDR3 DNA reads TGTGCCAGCAGCTCCACCGGGACCCTTCAGTTCTTC.